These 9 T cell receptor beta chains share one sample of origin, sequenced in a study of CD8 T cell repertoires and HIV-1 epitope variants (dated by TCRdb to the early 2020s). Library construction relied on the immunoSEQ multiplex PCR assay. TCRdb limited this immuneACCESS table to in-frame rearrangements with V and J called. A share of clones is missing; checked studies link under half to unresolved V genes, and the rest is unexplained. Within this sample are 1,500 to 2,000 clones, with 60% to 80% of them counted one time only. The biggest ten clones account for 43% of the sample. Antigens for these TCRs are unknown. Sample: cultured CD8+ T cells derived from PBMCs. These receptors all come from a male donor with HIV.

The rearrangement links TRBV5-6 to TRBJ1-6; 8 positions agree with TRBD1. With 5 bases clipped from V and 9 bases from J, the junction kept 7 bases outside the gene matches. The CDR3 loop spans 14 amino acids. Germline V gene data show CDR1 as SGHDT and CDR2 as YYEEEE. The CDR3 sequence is CASSLGQGGSPLHF. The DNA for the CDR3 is TGTGCCAGCAGTTTAGGACAGGGAGGTTCACCCCTCCACTTT.

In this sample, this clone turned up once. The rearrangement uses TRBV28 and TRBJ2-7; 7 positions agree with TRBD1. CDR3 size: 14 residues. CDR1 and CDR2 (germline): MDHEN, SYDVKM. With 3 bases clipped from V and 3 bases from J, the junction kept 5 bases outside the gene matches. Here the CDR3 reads CASSFSRGLYEQYF. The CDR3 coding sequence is TGTGCCAGCAGTTTTTCTAGGGGGCTCTACGAGCAGTACTTC. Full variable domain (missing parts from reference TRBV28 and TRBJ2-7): DVKVTQSSRYLVKRTGEKVFLECVQDMDHENMFWYRQDPGLGLRLIYFSYDVKMKEKGDIPEGYSVSREKKERFSLILESASTNQTSMYLCASSFSRGLYEQYFGPGTRLTVT.

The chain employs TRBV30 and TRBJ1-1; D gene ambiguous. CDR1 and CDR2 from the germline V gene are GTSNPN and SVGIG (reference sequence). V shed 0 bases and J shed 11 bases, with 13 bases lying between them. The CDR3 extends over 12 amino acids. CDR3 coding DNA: TGTGCCTGGAGTGTAGGGAGCTGGTGGGCTTTCTTT. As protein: CAWSVGSWWAFF.

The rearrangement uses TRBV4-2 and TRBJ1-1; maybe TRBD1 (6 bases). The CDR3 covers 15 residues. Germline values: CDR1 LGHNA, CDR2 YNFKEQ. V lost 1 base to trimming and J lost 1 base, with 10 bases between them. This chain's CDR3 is CASSQAATGNTEAFF. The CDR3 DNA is TGTGCCAGCAGCCAAGCTGCGACAGGGAACACTGAAGCTTTCTTT.

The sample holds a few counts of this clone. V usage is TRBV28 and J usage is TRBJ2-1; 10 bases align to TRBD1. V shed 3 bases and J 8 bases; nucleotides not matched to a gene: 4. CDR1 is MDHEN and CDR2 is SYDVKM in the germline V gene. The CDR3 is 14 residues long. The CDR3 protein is CASSLGQGLDEQFF. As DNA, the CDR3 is TGTGCCAGCAGTTTGGGACAGGGGTTGGATGAGCAGTTCTTC.

The CDR3 sequence is CAWRPNTGEKLFF. In DNA form, the CDR3 reads TGTGCCTGGAGACCCAACACAGGGGAAAAACTGTTTTTT. This sequence joins TRBV30 and TRBJ1-4, with D perhaps matching TRBD1 (6 bases). V lost 3 bases to trimming and J lost 8 bases, with 13 bases between them. Germline CDR1 GTSNPN, CDR2 SVGIG (reference sequence). The CDR3 sequence is 13 residues long.

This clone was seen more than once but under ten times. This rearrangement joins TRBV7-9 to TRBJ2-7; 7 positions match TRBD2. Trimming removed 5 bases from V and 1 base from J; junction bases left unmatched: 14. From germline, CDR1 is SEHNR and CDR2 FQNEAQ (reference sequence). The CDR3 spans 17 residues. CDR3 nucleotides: TGTGCCAGCAGCCCCAACGCCAGGGAGGGGCCTTCCTACGAGCAGTACTTC. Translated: CASSPNAREGPSYEQYF. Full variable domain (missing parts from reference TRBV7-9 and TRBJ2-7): DTGVSQNPRHKITKRGQNVTFRCDPISEHNRLYWYRQTLGQGPEFLTYFQNEAQLEKSRLLSDRFSAERPKGSFSTLEIQRTEQGDSAMYLCASSPNAREGPSYEQYFGPGTRLTVT.

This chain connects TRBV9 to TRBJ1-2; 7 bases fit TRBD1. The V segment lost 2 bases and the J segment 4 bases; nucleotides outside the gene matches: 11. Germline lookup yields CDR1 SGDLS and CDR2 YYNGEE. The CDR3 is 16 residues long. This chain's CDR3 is CASSVDLGTDPYGYTF. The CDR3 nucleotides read TGTGCCAGCAGCGTGGACTTAGGGACAGACCCCTATGGCTACACCTTC.

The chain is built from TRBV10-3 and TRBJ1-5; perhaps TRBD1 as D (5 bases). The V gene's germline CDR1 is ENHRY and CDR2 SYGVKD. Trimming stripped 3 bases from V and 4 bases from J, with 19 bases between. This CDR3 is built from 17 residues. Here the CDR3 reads CAISERRGPGLNQPQHF. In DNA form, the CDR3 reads TGTGCCATCAGTGAACGTAGGGGCCCAGGGTTAAATCAGCCCCAGCATTTT.